This TCR beta chain was recorded in a study of blood T cells in healthy people across ages. Study conclusions and caveats: Strong correlation linked observed beta diversity and percent naive T cells.

Healthy individuals of Caucasian origin from Russia, aged roughly 6 to 100, served as donors. Total RNA, at least 6 micrograms per sample, was extracted from PBMCs. The CDR3 is 15 residues long. Germline CDR1 and CDR2: MNHEY and SVGAGI. With 2 bases removed from V and 0 bases from J, the gap between germline ends came to 10 bases. A note on this clonotype: Antigen unknown.

Using a J-beta primer mix together with a sample-barcoded 5' primer, a second PCR was run for roughly 6 to 11 cycles. Template switching added a 12-random-nucleotide identifier to every cDNA molecule. TCRdb used MiXCR to reprocess the 5' RACE reads, holding one entry per CDR3 protein. The table shows 800,000 to 950,000 distinct CDR3 sequences, with around 48% occurring only once. This chain connects TRBV6-5 to TRBJ1-2; no clear D. The sequence was obtained from a man aged 25-45 years in good health. What was sequenced was blood. The CDR3 DNA follows: TGTGCCAGCAGTTACGAACCGACTACTAACTATGGCTACACCTTC. Translation: CASSYEPTTNYGYTF.